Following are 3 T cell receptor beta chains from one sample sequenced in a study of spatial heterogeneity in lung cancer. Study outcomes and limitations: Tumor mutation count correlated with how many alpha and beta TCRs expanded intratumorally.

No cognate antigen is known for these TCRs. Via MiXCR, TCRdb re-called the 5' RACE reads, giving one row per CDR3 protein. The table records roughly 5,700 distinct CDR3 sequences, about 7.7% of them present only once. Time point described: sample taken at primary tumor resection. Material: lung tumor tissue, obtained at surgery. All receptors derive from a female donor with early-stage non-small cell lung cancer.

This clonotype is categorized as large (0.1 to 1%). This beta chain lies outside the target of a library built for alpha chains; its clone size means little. CDR3 sequence (DNA): TGTGCCAGCAGACAGCAGGGAGGGAATGAAAAACTGTTTTTT. This encodes CASRQQGGNEKLFF. The V and J genes are TRBV28 and TRBJ1-4, with D possibly TRBD1 on 5 matching bases. Trimming removed 6 bases from V and 5 bases from J, with 13 bases in between. The CDR3 consists of 14 residues. The germline gives CDR1 MDHEN, CDR2 SYDVKM.

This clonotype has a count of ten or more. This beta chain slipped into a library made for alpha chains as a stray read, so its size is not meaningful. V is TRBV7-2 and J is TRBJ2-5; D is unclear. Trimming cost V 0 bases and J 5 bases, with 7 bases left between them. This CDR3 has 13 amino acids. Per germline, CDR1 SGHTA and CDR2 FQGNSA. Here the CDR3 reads CASSLAWSETQYF. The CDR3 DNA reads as TGTGCCAGCAGCTTAGCATGGTCCGAGACCCAGTACTTC. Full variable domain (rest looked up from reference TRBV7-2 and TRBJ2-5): GAGVSQSPSNKVTEKGKDVELRCDPISGHTALYWYRQSLGQGLEFLIYFQGNSAPDKSGLPSDRFSAERTGGSVSTLTIQRTQQEDSAVYLCASSLAWSETQYFGPGTRLLVL.

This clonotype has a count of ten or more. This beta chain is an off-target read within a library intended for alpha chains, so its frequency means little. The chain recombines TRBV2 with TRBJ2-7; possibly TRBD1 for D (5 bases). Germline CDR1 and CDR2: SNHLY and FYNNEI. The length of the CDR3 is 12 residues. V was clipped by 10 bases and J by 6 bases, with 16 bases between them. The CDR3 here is CATRQNLGEQYF. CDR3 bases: TGTGCCACCAGACAGAACCTCGGCGAGCAGTACTTC. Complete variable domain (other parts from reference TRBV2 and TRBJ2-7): EPEVTQTPSHQVTQMGQEVILRCVPISNHLYFYWYRQILGQKVEFLVSFYNNEISEKSEIFDDQFSVERPDGSNFTLKIRSTKLEDSAMYFCATRQNLGEQYFGPGTRLTVT.